This T cell receptor (beta chain) originates from a study of blood T cell repertoires in COVID-19. Overall study context: Specimens from acute and convalescent COVID-19 originated in the United States, Italy and Spain. Sources were T cells, B-cell-depleted T cells, or PBMCs; the material itself was cDNA or gDNA.

Trimming removed 9 bases from V and 0 bases from J, with 13 bases in between. This CDR3 is built from 14 residues. Germline assignment: CDR1 SNHLY and CDR2 FYNNEI. As originally analysed: Reference gene primer amplification gave nucleated cell count estimates. Clones were sequenced by immunoSEQ multiplex PCR, and TCRdb holds only the in-frame ones, with some missing. V, J and clone size derive from that table, while D and trimming were established from the DNA sequence. This table holds some 70,000 clones, roughly 79% found once. J is TRBJ2-3 and V is TRBV2; D uncertain. Sample: peripheral blood. This clonotype originated in a woman aged 60 to 75 with acute or convalescent COVID-19. CDR3 coding DNA: TGTGCCAGTACTGAATTCTCCAGCACAGATACGCAGTATTTT. It translates to CASTEFSSTDTQYF.